Below are 14 T cell receptor beta chains sequenced from a single sample in a study of blood T cell repertoires in COVID-19. Profiled with immunoSEQ multiplex PCR; TCRdb holds only in-frame clones, not every one. This sample has under 250,000 clones, with roughly nine tenths found just once. The sequenced sample consisted of peripheral blood. These receptors originate from a man aged 60-69 years with acute or convalescent COVID-19.

The genes are TRBV7-2 and TRBJ2-7; TRBD2 aligns across 9 bases. Trimming removed 1 base from V and 4 bases from J; junction bases left unmatched: 2. This CDR3 contains 14 residues. CDR1 SGHTA and CDR2 FQGNSA come from the germline V gene. The DNA of the CDR3 is TGTGCCAGCAGCTTAGGGGCGGGAGGGTACGAGCAGTACTTC. Encoded protein: CASSLGAGGYEQYF.

The sample holds a few counts of this clone. V is TRBV7-2 and J is TRBJ2-7; 8 bases line up with TRBD1. Germline V gene lookup returns CDR1 SGHTA and CDR2 FQGNSA. The CDR3 has 15 amino acids. The ends lost 5 bases at V and 1 base at J; junction bases unmatched: 7. The DNA for the CDR3 is TGTGCCAGCAGCCCAAGGACAGGGAATTCCTACGAGCAGTACTTC. It translates to CASSPRTGNSYEQYF.

V and J are TRBV3-1 (or the pseudogene TRBV3-2) and TRBJ2-7; 9 bases are a match to TRBD1. The CDR3 covers 15 residues. Germline V gives CDR1 LGHDT, CDR2 YNNKEL (reference sequence). The ends lost 4 bases at V and 3 bases at J; junction bases unmatched: 7. The CDR3 loop is CASSPLTGGGYEQYF. The CDR3 bases are TGTGCCAGCAGCCCCCTGACAGGGGGTGGCTACGAGCAGTACTTC.

The chain employs TRBV7-9 and TRBJ1-2; 10 positions match TRBD1. Germline CDR1 SEHNR, CDR2 FQNEAQ (reference sequence). Germline trimming cut 9 bases from V and 6 bases from J; bases unmatched to any gene: 4. CDR3 length equals 12 residues. This CDR3 is CARWDRGDGYTF. CDR3 DNA: TGTGCCAGGTGGGACAGGGGTGATGGCTACACCTTC. Full variable domain (missing parts from reference TRBV7-9 and TRBJ1-2): DTGVSQNPRHKITKRGQNVTFRCDPISEHNRLYWYRQTLGQGPEFLTYFQNEAQLEKSRLLSDRFSAERPKGSFSTLEIQRTEQGDSAMYLCARWDRGDGYTFGSGTRLTVV.

The rearrangement links TRBV5-6 to TRBJ1-1; tentatively, D is TRBD1 (5 bases). Germline CDR1 SGHDT, CDR2 YYEEEE. V was trimmed by 0 bases and J by 11 bases, leaving 14 bases between them. This CDR3 spans 13 amino acids. Written as DNA, the CDR3 is TGTGCCAGCAGCTTGGGTCCCTGGGGCCATGCTTTCTTT. As protein: CASSLGPWGHAFF.

The V and J genes are TRBV3-1 (or the pseudogene TRBV3-2) and TRBJ1-6; D gene ambiguous. This CDR3 contains 12 residues. The ends were cut back, 1 base at V and 15 bases at J, with 10 bases in the middle. The germline V gene encodes CDR1 LGHDT and CDR2 YNNKEL (reference sequence). CDR3 nucleotides: TGTGCCAGCAGCCAAGGGCCTGCAGGCCTCCACTTT. This sequence encodes CASSQGPAGLHF.

This chain links TRBV18 with TRBJ2-7, with 8 bases aligning to TRBD2. The CDR3 spans 14 residues. Germline assignment: CDR1 KGHSH and CDR2 LQKENI. Germline trimming cut 1 base from V and 6 bases from J; bases unmatched to any gene: 5. DNA for the CDR3: TGTGCCAGCTCACCACTTAAGCGGGAGAGCGAGCAGTACTTC. Translation gives CASSPLKRESEQYF.

Written as DNA, the CDR3 is TGTGCCAGTAGTCCCTCCCCAGGGGTCCCCCAAGAGACCCAGTACTTC. Translating gives CASSPSPGVPQETQYF. The chain links TRBV19 to TRBJ2-5, with D perhaps matching TRBD1 (6 bases). Trimming stripped 5 bases from V and 1 base from J, with 17 bases between. The CDR3 loop spans 16 amino acids. CDR1 is LNHDA and CDR2 is SQIVND in the germline V gene (reference sequence).

This chain uses TRBV7-3 with TRBJ2-7; a possible D gene is TRBD1 (6 bases). V lost 5 bases and J 11 bases, leaving 16 bases between the germline ends. The CDR3 is 12 residues long. Germline V lookup: CDR1 SGHTA, CDR2 FQGTGA. The CDR3 nucleotides read TGTGCCAGCAGCAACCAACCAGGGGAGAAGTACTTC. Translated, it gives CASSNQPGEKYF.

This rearrangement joins TRBV5-6 to TRBJ2-7, with D maybe TRBD1 (6 bases). Germline CDR1 is SGHDT and CDR2 is YYEEEE. With 2 bases removed from V and 7 bases from J, the gap between germline ends came to 10 bases. CDR3 length: 12 amino acids. The CDR3 loop is CASSFGTGEQYF. CDR3 in DNA: TGTGCCAGCAGCTTCGGCACAGGGGAGCAGTACTTC.

This sequence joins TRBV6-1 and TRBJ1-5; the D is unclear. Trimming left V 2 bases short and J 1 base short, with 3 bases between. From germline, CDR1 is MNHNS and CDR2 SASEGT. CDR3 length: 13 amino acids. This CDR3 is CASSEQSNQPQHF. CDR3 coding DNA: TGTGCCAGCAGTGAACAAAGCAATCAGCCCCAGCATTTT.

This chain uses TRBV19 with TRBJ2-5; TRBD1 matches at 8 bases. This CDR3 is built from 14 residues. V gave up 6 bases and J gave up 3 bases; unmatched junction bases: 6. Germline loops: CDR1 LNHDA, CDR2 SQIVND (reference sequence). CDR3 coding DNA: TGTGCCAGTAGACCGGACAGGGTAGAAGAGACCCAGTACTTC. Translation gives CASRPDRVEETQYF.

The gene calls are TRBV30 and TRBJ1-4; TRBD1 matches at 9 bases. The CDR3 extends over 17 amino acids. CDR1 and CDR2 (germline): GTSNPN, SVGIG (reference sequence). The J segment lost 3 bases and the V segment lost 4 bases, leaving 12 bases of the junction unmatched. The CDR3 spells CAWTGTGRLSANEKLFF. As DNA, the CDR3 is TGTGCCTGGACTGGGACAGGGAGATTGTCGGCTAATGAAAAACTGTTTTTT.

The chain is built from TRBV11-3 and TRBJ2-7; tentative D call: TRBD2 (5 bases). The V end lost 10 bases, the J end lost 8 bases, and 21 bases lay between the germline ends. Per germline, CDR1 SGHNT and CDR2 YENEEA. This CDR3 has 13 amino acids. Written as DNA, the CDR3 is TGTGCCACCCTCCGGGGAGCTCCCTCAAAGCAGTACTTC. Amino acid sequence: CATLRGAPSKQYF.